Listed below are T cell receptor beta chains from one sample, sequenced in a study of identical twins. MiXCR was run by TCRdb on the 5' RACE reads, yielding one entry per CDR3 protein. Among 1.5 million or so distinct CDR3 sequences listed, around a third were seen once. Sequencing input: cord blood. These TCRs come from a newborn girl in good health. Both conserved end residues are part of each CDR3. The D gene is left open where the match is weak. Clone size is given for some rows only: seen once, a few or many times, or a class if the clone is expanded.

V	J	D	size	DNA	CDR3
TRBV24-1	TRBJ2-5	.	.	TGTGCCACCAGTGATGGACAGCCGCGGGAGACCCAGTACTTC	CATSDGQPRETQYF
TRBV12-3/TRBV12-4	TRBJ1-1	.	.	TGTGCCAGCAGTTTAGGTTGGGACCTCGAAAGCGACACTGAAGCTTTCTTT	CASSLGWDLESDTEAFF
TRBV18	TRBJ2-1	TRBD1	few	TGTGCCAGCTCACCTTTAGACAGGGGGCCTACAAATGAGCAGTTCTTC	CASSPLDRGPTNEQFF
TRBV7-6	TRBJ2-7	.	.	TGTGCCAGCAGCTTATTACAGGCCGAGCGGTACTTC	CASSLLQAERYF
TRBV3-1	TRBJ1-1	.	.	TGTGCCAGCGGAAGGCAGGGGCAGGGGACTGAAGCTTTCTTT	CASGRQGQGTEAFF
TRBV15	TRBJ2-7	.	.	TGTGCCACCAGCAGAGATCCCAGTTTACTAGGGAACTACGAGCAGTACTTC	CATSRDPSLLGNYEQYF
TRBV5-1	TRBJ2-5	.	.	TGCGCCGGCAGCTTGGCATCAGAGACCCAGTACTTC	CAGSLASETQYF
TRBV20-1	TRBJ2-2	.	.	TGCAGTGCTAGGGAGGGGAGCACCGGGGAGCTGTTTTTT	CSAREGSTGELFF
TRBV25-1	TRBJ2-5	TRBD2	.	TGTGCCAGCAGCGGGAGGACCTCTGCTGGTGAGCAGTACTTC	CASSGRTSAGEQYF
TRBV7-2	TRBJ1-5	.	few	TGTGCCAGCAGCCTTCTGCTCCACATAGGGGGCAATCAGCCCCAGCATTTT	CASSLLLHIGGNQPQHF
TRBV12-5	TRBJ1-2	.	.	TGTGCTAGTGGTGTCTCTAACTATGGCTACACCTTC	CASGVSNYGYTF
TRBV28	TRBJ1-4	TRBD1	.	TGTGCCAGCAGTAGGGGGACAGGGAAAGAAAAACTGTTTTTT	CASSRGTGKEKLFF
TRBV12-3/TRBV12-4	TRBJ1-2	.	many	TGTGCCAGCAGTTTAGCGAGTCGACAGGCTGGCTACACCTTC	CASSLASRQAGYTF
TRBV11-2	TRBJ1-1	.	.	TGTGCCAGCAGCTTAGTCCAGGGGATAGGGAACACTGAAGCTTTCTTT	CASSLVQGIGNTEAFF
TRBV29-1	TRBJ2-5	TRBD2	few	TGCAGCGCGGGACTAGTAGGGTCAGGTGAGCAGTACTTC	CSAGLVGSGEQYF
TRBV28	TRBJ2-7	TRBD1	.	TGTGCCAGCAGTGCTTTGGACAGGGGAGACGAGCAGTACTTC	CASSALDRGDEQYF
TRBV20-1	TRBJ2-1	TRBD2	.	TGCAGTGCTAGACCAGCGGGGGTGCACAATGAGCAGTTCTTC	CSARPAGVHNEQFF
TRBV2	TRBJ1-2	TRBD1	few	TGTGCCAGCAGAGACCGGGACAGGAGCTACACCTTC	CASRDRDRSYTF
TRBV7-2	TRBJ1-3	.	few	TGTGCCAGCAGCTTAGGTGCTTCGTTTGGAAACACCATATATTTT	CASSLGASFGNTIYF
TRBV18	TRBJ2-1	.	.	TGTGCCAGCCGATCACCGGGACAATACTACAATGAGCAGTTCTTC	CASRSPGQYYNEQFF
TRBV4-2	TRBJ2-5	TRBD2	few	TGTGCCAGCAGCCAAGACGGCGGGAGTTCTCACAATGAGCAGTACTTC	CASSQDGGSSHNEQYF
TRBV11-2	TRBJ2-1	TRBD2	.	TGTGCCAGCAGCTTACCCCGACTAGCGGGAAGAGATGAGCAGTTCTTC	CASSLPRLAGRDEQFF
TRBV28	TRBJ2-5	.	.	TGTGCCAGCCTCCCCGAGGGACGGATCAATGAGCAGTACTTC	CASLPEGRINEQYF
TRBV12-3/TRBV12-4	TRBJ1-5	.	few	TGTGCCAGCAGTTTGAAGGGGGGATATAGCAATCAGCCCCAGCATTTT	CASSLKGGYSNQPQHF
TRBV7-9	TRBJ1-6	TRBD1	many	TGTGCCAGCAGCTCGACAGGGGGCTCCTATAATTCACCCCTCCACTTT	CASSSTGGSYNSPLHF
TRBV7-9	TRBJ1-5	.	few	TGTGCCAGCAGCTTCGGGCAGGATCGGGGTCAGCCCCAGCATTTT	CASSFGQDRGQPQHF
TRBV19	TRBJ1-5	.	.	TGTGCCAGTAGTATCGGGTGGTTGCGGCAGCGCAATCAGCCCCAGCATTTT	CASSIGWLRQRNQPQHF
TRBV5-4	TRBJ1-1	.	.	TGTGCCAGCAGCTTGCTTCAGGGATTGCGCCTTGAAGCTTTCTTT	CASSLLQGLRLEAFF
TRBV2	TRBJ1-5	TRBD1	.	TGTGCCAGCAGCTCGGGGACAGCAGGACAGCCCCAGCATTTT	CASSSGTAGQPQHF
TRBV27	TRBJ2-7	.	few	TGTGCCAGCAGTTCGAGGGTAGGGAGGTACGAGCAGTACTTC	CASSSRVGRYEQYF
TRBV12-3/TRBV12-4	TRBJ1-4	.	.	TGTGCCAGCATAGTAGGCGAAAAACTGTTTTTT	CASIVGEKLFF
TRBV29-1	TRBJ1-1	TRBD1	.	TGCAGCGTTGAAGGGACAGGGGGAGCTTTCTTT	CSVEGTGGAFF
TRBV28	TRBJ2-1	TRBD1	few	TGTGCCAGCAGGTGGGACAGGGGGCGGTACAATGAGCAGTTCTTC	CASRWDRGRYNEQFF
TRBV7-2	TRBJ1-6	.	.	TGTGCCAGCAGCTTAACAGAAAACTATAATTCACCCCTCCACTTT	CASSLTENYNSPLHF
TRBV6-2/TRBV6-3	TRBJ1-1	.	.	TGTGCCAGCAGCTCGGGGGTAATGAACACTGAAGCTTTCTTT	CASSSGVMNTEAFF
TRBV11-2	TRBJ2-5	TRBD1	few	TGTGCCAGCAGCTTTACGGCCGGGACAGATCAAGAGACCCAGTACTTC	CASSFTAGTDQETQYF
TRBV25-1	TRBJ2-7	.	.	TGTGCCAGCAGTGAGTCTACAGGAGGCGGTCGCGAGCAGTACTTC	CASSESTGGGREQYF
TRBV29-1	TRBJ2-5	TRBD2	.	TGCAGCGTTGTCCCACTAGCGGGGTCGGTGGAGACCCAGTACTTC	CSVVPLAGSVETQYF
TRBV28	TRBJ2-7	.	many	TGTGCCAGCAGTTTACGGGCGGAGACTCTCGAGCAGTACTTC	CASSLRAETLEQYF
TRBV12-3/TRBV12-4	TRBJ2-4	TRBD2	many	TGTGCCAGCAGTCTAAGACTAGCGGGAGCCAAAAACATTCAGTACTTC	CASSLRLAGAKNIQYF
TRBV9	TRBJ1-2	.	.	TGTGCCAGCAGCCCGGGGGAGATCTATGGCTACACCTTC	CASSPGEIYGYTF
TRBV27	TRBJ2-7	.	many	TGTGCCAGCAGCCCCGAGGGTCCCTACGAGCAGTACTTC	CASSPEGPYEQYF
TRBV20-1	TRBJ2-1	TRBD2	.	TGCAGTGGGTCTGGGGCTAGCGGGATTTACAATGAGCAGTTCTTC	CSGSGASGIYNEQFF